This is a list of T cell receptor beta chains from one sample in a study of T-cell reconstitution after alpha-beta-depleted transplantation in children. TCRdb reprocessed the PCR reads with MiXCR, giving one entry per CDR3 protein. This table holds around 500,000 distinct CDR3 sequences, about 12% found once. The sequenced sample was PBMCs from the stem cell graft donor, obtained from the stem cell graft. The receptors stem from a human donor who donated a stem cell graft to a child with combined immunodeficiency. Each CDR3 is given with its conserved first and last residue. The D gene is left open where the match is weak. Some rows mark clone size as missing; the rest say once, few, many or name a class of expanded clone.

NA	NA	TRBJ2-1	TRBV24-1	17	TGTGCCACCAGTGAGCCTTCCGGGGGGCGCTACTCCAATGAGCAGTTCTTC	CATSEPSGGRYSNEQFF
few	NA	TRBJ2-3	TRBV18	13	TGTGCCAGCTCACCACCTAGCTCAGATACGCAGTATTTT	CASSPPSSDTQYF
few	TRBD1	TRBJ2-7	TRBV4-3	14	TGCGCCAGCAGCCAAGCTCTTGTAGGGACAGCCCGCTACTTC	CASSQALVGTARYF
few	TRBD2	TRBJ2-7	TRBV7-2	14	TGTGCCAGCAGCTTAATCGGGAGGGCGTACGAGCAGTACTTC	CASSLIGRAYEQYF
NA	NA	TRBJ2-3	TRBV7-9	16	TGTGCCAGCAGCCTTGCTGGGGACTTCCGGGCAGATACGCAGTATTTT	CASSLAGDFRADTQYF
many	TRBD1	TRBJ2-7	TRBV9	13	TGTGCCAGCAGCGCGGGACAGGCCTACGAGCAGTACTTC	CASSAGQAYEQYF
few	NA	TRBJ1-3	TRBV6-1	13	TGTGCCAGCAAGGAGTACTCTGGAAACACCATATATTTT	CASKEYSGNTIYF
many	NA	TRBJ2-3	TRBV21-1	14	TGTGCCAGCAGCAATGCGGGAGAAACAGATACGCAGTATTTT	CASSNAGETDTQYF
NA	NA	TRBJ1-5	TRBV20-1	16	TGCAGTGCTAGATCTTGGCAGCACACAACAAATCAGCCCCAGCATTTT	CSARSWQHTTNQPQHF
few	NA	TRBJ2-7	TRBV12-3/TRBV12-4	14	TGTGCCAGCAGTTTCGGAACAGGGAGGTTCGAGCAGTACTTC	CASSFGTGRFEQYF
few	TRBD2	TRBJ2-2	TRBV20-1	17	TGCAGTGCTAGAAGGACTAGCGGGAGTGAGAACACCGGGGAGCTGTTTTTT	CSARRTSGSENTGELFF
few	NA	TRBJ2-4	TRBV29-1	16	TGCAGCGTTGAGGGGGGCCCTAGCCCGGCCAAAAACATTCAGTACTTC	CSVEGGPSPAKNIQYF
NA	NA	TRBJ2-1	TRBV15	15	TGTGCCACCAGCAGAGATGGGGGCCCCTACAATGAGCAGTTCTTC	CATSRDGGPYNEQFF
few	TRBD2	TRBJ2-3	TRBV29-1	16	TGCAGCGTTGAAGCCCTAGCGGGGGGCGGCTCAGATACGCAGTATTTT	CSVEALAGGGSDTQYF
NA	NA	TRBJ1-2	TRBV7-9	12	TGTGCCAGCACCCCTTTTCTGGGAGGCTACACCTTC	CASTPFLGGYTF
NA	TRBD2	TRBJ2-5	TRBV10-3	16	TGTGCCATCAGTGAGTCAGGCAGCGGGGGCTGGGAGACCCAGTACTTC	CAISESGSGGWETQYF
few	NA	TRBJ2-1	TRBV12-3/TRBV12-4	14	TGTGCCAGCAGTTTAGTTCGGCAAGGAGCTCCCCAGTTCTTC	CASSLVRQGAPQFF
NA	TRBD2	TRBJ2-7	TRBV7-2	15	TGTGCCAGCAGCTCCCAAAGCGGGGGGGCCTACGAGCAGTACTTC	CASSSQSGGAYEQYF
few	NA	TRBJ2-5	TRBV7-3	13	TGTGCCAGCAGCTTACGGGGCTCGGGGACCCAGTACTTC	CASSLRGSGTQYF
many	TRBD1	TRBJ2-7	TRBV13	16	TGTGCCAGCAGCGATACCCGGACAGGGGGCTCCTACGAGCAGTACTTC	CASSDTRTGGSYEQYF
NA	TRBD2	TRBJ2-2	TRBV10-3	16	TGTGCCACCTTGACTAGCGGGCCCACGAACACCGGGGAGCTGTTTTTT	CATLTSGPTNTGELFF
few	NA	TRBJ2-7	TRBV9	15	TGTGCCAGCAGCGTAGCCTTGGGCACGGCATCCGAGCAGTACTTC	CASSVALGTASEQYF
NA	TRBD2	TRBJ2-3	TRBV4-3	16	TGCGCCAGCAGCCAAGGAACCGGGACTAGCGGAGATACGCAGTATTTT	CASSQGTGTSGDTQYF
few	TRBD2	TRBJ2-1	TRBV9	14	TGTGCCAGCAGCGGCGGGAGGTCGGGTAATGAGCAGTTCTTC	CASSGGRSGNEQFF
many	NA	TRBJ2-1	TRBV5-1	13	TGCGCCAGCAGCTTTGACGGACCCAATGAGCAGTTCTTC	CASSFDGPNEQFF
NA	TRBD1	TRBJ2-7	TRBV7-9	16	TGTGCCAGCAGCTCCGCGGACAGGGGGCAAATCTACGAGCAGTACTTC	CASSSADRGQIYEQYF
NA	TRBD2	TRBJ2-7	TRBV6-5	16	TGTGCCAGCAGTTACTCCCCGGGACTAGCGGGAGTGGAGCAGTACTTC	CASSYSPGLAGVEQYF
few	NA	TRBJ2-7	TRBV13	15	TGTGCCAGCAGCGGCAGGGACGCCCGCTCCTACGAGCAGTACTTC	CASSGRDARSYEQYF
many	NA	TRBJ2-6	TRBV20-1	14	TGCAGTGCCAGCTCGATATCTGGGGCCAACGTCCTGACTTTC	CSASSISGANVLTF
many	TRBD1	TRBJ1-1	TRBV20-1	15	TGCAGTGCTAGAGTCCAAGGACAGGGGGCCGGTGAAGCTTTCTTT	CSARVQGQGAGEAFF
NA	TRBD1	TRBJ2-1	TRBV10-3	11	TGTGCCATCAGTGCAGGGGGTGAGCAGTTCTTC	CAISAGGEQFF
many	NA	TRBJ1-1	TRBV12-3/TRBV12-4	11	TGTGCCAGCAGCCTTGGGACAGAAGCTTTCTTT	CASSLGTEAFF
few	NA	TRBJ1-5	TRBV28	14	TGTGCCAGCAGTTTCACCGGGACCAATCAGCCCCAGCATTTT	CASSFTGTNQPQHF
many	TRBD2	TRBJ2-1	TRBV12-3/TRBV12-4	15	TGTGCCAGCAGACCCGGACTAGCGGGAAACAATGAGCAGTTCTTC	CASRPGLAGNNEQFF
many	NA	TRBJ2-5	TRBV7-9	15	TGTGCCAGCAGCCTAAATGGAGGACCTGCGGAGACCCAGTACTTC	CASSLNGGPAETQYF
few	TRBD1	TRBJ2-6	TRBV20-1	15	TGCAGTGCTAGAACAGGGGGCGGTGGGGCCAACGTCCTGACTTTC	CSARTGGGGANVLTF
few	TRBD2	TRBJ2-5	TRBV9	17	TGTGCCAGCAGCGTAGGGGCGAGCAGCGGGATTCAAGAGACCCAGTACTTC	CASSVGASSGIQETQYF
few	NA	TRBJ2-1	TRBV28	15	TGTGCCAGCAGTTTGGTGGGGAACTCCTACAATGAGCAGTTCTTC	CASSLVGNSYNEQFF
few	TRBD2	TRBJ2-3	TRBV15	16	TGTGCCACCAGCAGAGATTTGACTAGCGCAGCAGATACGCAGTATTTT	CATSRDLTSAADTQYF
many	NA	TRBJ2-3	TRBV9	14	TGTGCCAGCAGCGACAAACAAGACACAGATACGCAGTATTTT	CASSDKQDTDTQYF
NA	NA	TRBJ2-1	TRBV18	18	TGTGCCAGCTCACCACCGGGAGGCCAGGGAAACTCCTACAATGAGCAGTTCTTC	CASSPPGGQGNSYNEQFF
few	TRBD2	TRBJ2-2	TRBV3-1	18	TGTGCCAGCAGCCACTTCTCAACTAGCGGGAGGGGCACCGGGGAGCTGTTTTTT	CASSHFSTSGRGTGELFF
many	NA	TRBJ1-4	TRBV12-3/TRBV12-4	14	TGTGCCAGCAGTTTAGGGGGCGTGGGCGAAAAACTGTTTTTT	CASSLGGVGEKLFF
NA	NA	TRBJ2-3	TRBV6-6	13	TGTGCCAGCAGTTACCGGGGAAAAGATACGCAGTATTTT	CASSYRGKDTQYF
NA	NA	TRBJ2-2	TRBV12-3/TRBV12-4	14	TGTGCCAGCAGTTTGAACAGGGACACCGGGGAGCTGTTTTTT	CASSLNRDTGELFF
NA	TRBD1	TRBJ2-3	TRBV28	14	TGTGCCAGCAGTTTACTGGACAGGGGGGATACGCAGTATTTT	CASSLLDRGDTQYF
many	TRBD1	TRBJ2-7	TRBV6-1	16	TGTGCCAGCAGTGAATGGACAGGGGGCGGCTCCTACGAGCAGTACTTC	CASSEWTGGGSYEQYF
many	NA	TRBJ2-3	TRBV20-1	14	TGCAGTGCTAGTCCGGGGAAGGGCACAGATACGCAGTATTTT	CSASPGKGTDTQYF
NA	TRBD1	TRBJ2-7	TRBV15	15	TGTGCCACCAGCAGAGATCTCGGACAGGGCTCCGAGCAGTACTTC	CATSRDLGQGSEQYF
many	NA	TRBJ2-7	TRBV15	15	TGTGCCACCAGCAGAGTTTCGGGAAGAAACTACGAGCAGTACTTC	CATSRVSGRNYEQYF